What follows are 9 T cell receptor beta chains derived from one specimen sequenced in a study of identical twins. TCRdb redid the calling of the 5' RACE reads with MiXCR, one entry per CDR3 protein. This sample has about 890,000 distinct CDR3 sequences, with more than 9% found just once. In addition, the sample was reused for a study of yellow fever vaccine responses in identical twins.

Sequenced material: PBMCs. These receptors originate from a woman under 30 in good health.

The chain joins TRBV5-1 to TRBJ2-5, with TRBD2 matching over 10 bases. V shed 4 bases and J 1 base; nucleotides not matched to a gene: 7. The CDR3 runs 16 residues. In germline, CDR1 is SGHRS, CDR2 YFSETQ. The CDR3 DNA reads TGCGCCAGCAGCCTAGCGGGGGCCCGGGGCCAAGAGACCCAGTACTTC. It encodes CASSLAGARGQETQYF.

The chain combines TRBV3-1 with TRBJ2-6; no firm D call. This CDR3 contains 12 residues. With 4 bases removed from V and 6 bases from J, the gap between germline ends came to 4 bases. Germline V gene lookup returns CDR1 LGHDT and CDR2 YNNKEL (reference sequence). This CDR3 reads CASSRQANVLTF. Here the CDR3 DNA reads TGTGCCAGCAGCCGACAGGCCAACGTCCTGACTTTC.

The V gene is TRBV6-1, the J gene TRBJ1-5; no clear D gene. Trimming cost V 2 bases and J 0 bases, with 8 bases left between them. There are 15 residues in the CDR3. The germline V gene has CDR1 MNHNS and CDR2 SASEGT. The chain's CDR3 is CASSESGNSNQPQHF. DNA of the CDR3: TGTGCCAGCAGTGAATCCGGAAATAGCAATCAGCCCCAGCATTTT.

V and J are TRBV4-1 and TRBJ2-5; 8 positions agree with TRBD2. Per the germline V gene, CDR1 is MGHRA and CDR2 is YSYEKL. J lost 1 base, V lost 0 bases, and 4 bases had no gene match. The CDR3 extends over 16 amino acids. CDR3 residues: CASSQDGAGAQETQYF. The CDR3 nucleotides are TGCGCCAGCAGCCAAGACGGAGCGGGGGCCCAAGAGACCCAGTACTTC.

J is TRBJ2-2 and V is TRBV19, with 8 positions matching TRBD1. There are 15 residues in the CDR3. Germline lookup yields CDR1 LNHDA and CDR2 SQIVND (reference sequence). The V gene end was trimmed by 7 bases and the J gene end by 6 bases; junction bases not matched to a gene: 10. CDR3 in DNA: TGTGCCAGTAATCAACAGGGGGTTGGGGCCGGGGAGCTGTTTTTT. Its protein is CASNQQGVGAGELFF.

This clonotype showed up just a few times. The J gene is TRBJ2-7, the V gene TRBV6-1; perhaps TRBD2 as D (5 bases). Trimming cost V 1 base and J 3 bases, with 13 bases left between them. This CDR3 has 15 amino acids. Germline CDR1 and CDR2: MNHNS and SASEGT. The CDR3 is CASSEVAGDFYEQYV. CDR3 sequence (DNA): TGTGCCAGCAGTGAAGTTGCGGGCGATTTCTACGAGCAGTACGTC.

This clonotype was picked up a small number of times. The genes are TRBV20-1 and TRBJ2-5; no clear D. This CDR3 region has 11 residues. From germline, CDR1 is DFQATT and CDR2 SNEGSKA (reference sequence). Trimming cost V 3 bases and J 5 bases, with 7 bases left between them. This chain's CDR3 is CSASIDETQYF. Here the CDR3 DNA reads TGCAGTGCTAGTATCGATGAGACCCAGTACTTC.

This clonotype came up many times. The chain employs TRBV27 and TRBJ2-1, with a possible D match to TRBD1 (5 bases). Trimming removed 3 bases at V and 4 bases at J, with 13 bases between. Germline CDR1 and CDR2: MNHEY and SMNVEV (reference sequence). The CDR3 consists of 15 residues. The chain's CDR3 is CASSFGRARYNEQFF. In DNA, the CDR3 is TGTGCCAGCAGTTTCGGCAGGGCTAGGTACAATGAGCAGTTCTTC.

The rearrangement joins TRBV7-8 to TRBJ2-3; weak D call: TRBD1 (7 bases). Germline CDR1 is SGHVS and CDR2 is FQNEAQ. The CDR3 length is 16 residues. Trimming removed 0 bases from V and 2 bases from J, with 12 bases in between. In DNA form, the CDR3 reads TGTGCCAGCAGCTTAGCGCAGGGGGGAGACACAGATACGCAGTATTTT. Translating gives CASSLAQGGDTDTQYF. Supplemented by reference TRBV7-8 and TRBJ2-3, the full variable domain reads GAGVSQSPRYKVAKRGQDVALRCDPISGHVSLFWYQQALGQGPEFLTYFQNEAQLDKSGLPSDRFFAERPEGSVSTLKIQRTQQEDSAVYLCASSLAQGGDTDTQYFGPGTRLTVL.